Listed below are T cell receptor beta chains from one sample, sequenced in a study of T-cell reconstitution after alpha-beta-depleted transplantation in children. TCRdb passed the PCR reads through MiXCR, listing each CDR3 protein once. The sample lists some 500,000 distinct CDR3 sequences, 15% to 20% seen once, with 3% to 3.5% in the top ten. The specimen was PBMCs from the stem cell graft donor, collected from the stem cell graft. The receptors were sampled from a human donor who donated a stem cell graft to a child with acute lymphoblastic leukemia. Both conserved end residues are part of each CDR3. The D gene is left open where the match is weak. Only part of the rows carry a size: once, few, many, or a class if the clone is expanded.

>TRBV3-1|TRBD2|.|TRBJ2-1
TGTGCCAGCAGCCAAGATCTAGCGGGAGGTTCCTACAATGAGCAGTTCTTC
CASSQDLAGGSYNEQFF
>TRBV3-1|.|few|TRBJ1-1
TGTGCCAGCAGCCAACTTACATTTCCCTCCACTGAAGCTTTCTTT
CASSQLTFPSTEAFF
>TRBV10-1|TRBD2|.|TRBJ2-1
TGCGCCAGCAGATCTAGCGGGAGTTCGGGTGAGCAGTTCTTC
CASRSSGSSGEQFF
>TRBV24-1|.|.|TRBJ1-5
TGTGCCACACAGGAACATAGCAATCAGCCCCAGCATTTT
CATQEHSNQPQHF
>TRBV19|TRBD2|.|TRBJ2-2
TGTGCCAGCAAATTACTAGCGGGAGGGCGGAACACCGGGGAGCTGTTTTTT
CASKLLAGGRNTGELFF
>TRBV7-8|TRBD2|.|TRBJ2-1
TGTGCCAGCATCCCCCGGGAGGGGAGAGGCAATGAGCAGTTCTTC
CASIPREGRGNEQFF
>TRBV9|TRBD1|few|TRBJ1-1
TGTGCCAGCAGCGGCTCGGACAGGGGGCAAGCTTTCTTT
CASSGSDRGQAFF
>TRBV7-9|TRBD1|few|TRBJ2-7
TGTGCCAGCAGTCCCGGGACAGGGTCCCACGAGCAGTACTTC
CASSPGTGSHEQYF
>TRBV3-1|TRBD2|few|TRBJ2-1
TGTGCCAGCAGCCAGAGGACTAGCGGGGTCTACAATGAGCAGTTCTTC
CASSQRTSGVYNEQFF
>TRBV9|.|many|TRBJ1-1
TGTGCCAGCAGCGTAGGGGGATGGGACACTGAAGCTTTCTTT
CASSVGGWDTEAFF
>TRBV29-1|TRBD1|.|TRBJ2-1
TGCAGCGTGGACGGGACAGGGTTAAGGGAGCAGTTCTTC
CSVDGTGLREQFF
>TRBV5-1|.|few|TRBJ2-7
TGCGCCAGCAGCTACACAGGAAATTCCTACGAGCAGTACTTC
CASSYTGNSYEQYF
>TRBV5-1|.|.|TRBJ2-7
TGCGCCAGCAGCACTCCCGGAGGGGGCGAGCAGTACTTC
CASSTPGGGEQYF
>TRBV5-1|TRBD2|few|TRBJ2-1
TGCGCCAGCAGCTTGGCGGGACTAGCGGGATCGAATGAGCAGTTCTTC
CASSLAGLAGSNEQFF
>TRBV18|.|.|TRBJ1-5
TGTGCCAGCTCACCGGGGGGGGCATTGGATCAGCCCCAGCATTTT
CASSPGGALDQPQHF
>TRBV29-1|.|many|TRBJ2-5
TGCAGCGTTGACCGGGGGCGAGAGACCCAGTACTTC
CSVDRGRETQYF
>TRBV27|.|.|TRBJ2-1
TGTGCCAGCAGTTTAGGGGGTCGCCCCTACTCCTACAATGAGCAGTTCTTC
CASSLGGRPYSYNEQFF
>TRBV5-1|.|.|TRBJ2-7
TGCGCCAGCAGCTTGGGTGTGGGAGCACACGAGCAGTACTTC
CASSLGVGAHEQYF
>TRBV20-1|.|.|TRBJ1-1
TGCAGCGCGGGAGCAGACAGATACCCTGAAGCTTTCTTT
CSAGADRYPEAFF
>TRBV10-3|TRBD1|few|TRBJ2-7
TGTGCCACCCAGGGGGCTGACGAGCAGTACTTC
CATQGADEQYF
>TRBV29-1|.|many|TRBJ2-1
TGCAGCGTTGAATACAGCTACAATGAGCAGTTCTTC
CSVEYSYNEQFF
>TRBV7-8|.|few|TRBJ2-7
TGTGCCAGCAGCTACTCGATTAGGAGCGGCTCCTACGAGCAGTACTTC
CASSYSIRSGSYEQYF
>TRBV5-1|.|few|TRBJ2-1
TGCGCCAGCAGCTTGGCCGGGTTTATCTACAATGAGCAGTTCTTC
CASSLAGFIYNEQFF
>TRBV6-1|TRBD1|.|TRBJ1-4
TGTGCCAGCAGTGACAGGGGGCATGAAAAACTGTTTTTT
CASSDRGHEKLFF
>TRBV20-1|.|.|TRBJ1-2
TGCAGTGCTAGAGATGCGGGGGCAAGCGTTAACTATGGCTACACCTTC
CSARDAGASVNYGYTF
>TRBV5-1|TRBD2|.|TRBJ2-7
TGCGCCAGCAGCGTGAGTCCCGCGACTAGCGGGCTCGGGAGCTACGAGCAGTACTTC
CASSVSPATSGLGSYEQYF
>TRBV7-8|.|.|TRBJ1-1
TGTGCCAGCAGCTTAGAGGGCCAGGGTTTTAAGACTGAAGCTTTCTTT
CASSLEGQGFKTEAFF
>TRBV6-2/TRBV6-3|.|.|TRBJ2-3
TGTGCCAGCAGTTACTTACAGGGAGATACGCAGTATTTT
CASSYLQGDTQYF
>TRBV6-5|.|once|TRBJ1-5
TGTGCCAGCAGTTACGTGGGGCTTCAGCCCCAGCATTTT
CASSYVGLQPQHF
>TRBV6-5|.|few|TRBJ2-6
TGTGCCAGCAGTTACTCGCCCGTATCCGGGGCCAACGTCCTGACTTTC
CASSYSPVSGANVLTF
>TRBV7-9|TRBD1|.|TRBJ1-1
TGTGCCAGCAGCCCCCGGACAGGGGGGTACGCTGAAGCTTTCTTT
CASSPRTGGYAEAFF
>TRBV11-2|.|.|TRBJ1-4
TGTGCCAGCAGCTTAGCCCCAGAAAAACTGTTTTTT
CASSLAPEKLFF
>TRBV4-2|.|many|TRBJ2-7
TGTGCCAGCAGCCAAGAACCGGGAACAGGCTACGAGCAGTACTTC
CASSQEPGTGYEQYF
>TRBV6-1|.|.|TRBJ1-6
TGTGCCAGCAGTGCCGGGCAGGGGCAGGGTTCACCCCTCCACTTT
CASSAGQGQGSPLHF
>TRBV9|.|few|TRBJ2-1
TGTGCCAGCAGCTGGGGGGCTAGCGGTTACAATGAGCAGTTCTTC
CASSWGASGYNEQFF
>TRBV30|.|few|TRBJ2-3
TGTGCCTGGAGTCGCGGGGATACAGATACGCAGTATTTT
CAWSRGDTDTQYF
>TRBV3-1|.|few|TRBJ2-2
TGTGCCAGCAGCCAAGCTGGTCCGGGGGAGCTGTTTTTT
CASSQAGPGELFF
>TRBV15|.|few|TRBJ1-2
TGTGCCACCAGCCTGGGAGAGTCTGCCTACACCTTC
CATSLGESAYTF
>TRBV14|.|.|TRBJ1-2
TGTGCCAGCAGCCATACGGCTAACTATGGCTACACCTTC
CASSHTANYGYTF
>TRBV20-1|TRBD1|few|TRBJ1-2
TGCAGTGCTAGGACCCGAGGACAGGGTTACAACTATGGCTACACCTTC
CSARTRGQGYNYGYTF
>TRBV7-9|TRBD2|.|TRBJ2-7
TGTGCCAGCGGCGCTAGCGGGAGCGGGTACGAGCAGTACTTC
CASGASGSGYEQYF
>TRBV20-1|.|.|TRBJ1-5
TGCAGTGCTAGAGATTTTAGGGCACAATTTAAATATAGCAATCAGCCCCAGCATTTT
CSARDFRAQFKYSNQPQHF
>TRBV9|TRBD2|few|TRBJ2-7
TGTGCCAGCAGCGTTGGGGACTACCGGTCCTACGAGCAGTACTTC
CASSVGDYRSYEQYF